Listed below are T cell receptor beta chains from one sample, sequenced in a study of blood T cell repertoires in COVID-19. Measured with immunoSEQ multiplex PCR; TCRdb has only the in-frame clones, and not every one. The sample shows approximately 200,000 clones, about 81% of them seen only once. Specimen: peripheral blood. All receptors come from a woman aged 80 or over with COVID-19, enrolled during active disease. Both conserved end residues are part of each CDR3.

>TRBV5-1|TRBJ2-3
CASSRVAGPSTDTQYF
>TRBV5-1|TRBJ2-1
CASSLQDRVQEQFF
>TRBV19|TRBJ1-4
CASSHQNEKLFF
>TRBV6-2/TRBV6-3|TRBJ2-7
CASRPSDSRGYRDEQYF
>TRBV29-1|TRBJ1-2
CSVEDFPGVDGYTF
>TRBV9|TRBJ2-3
CASSVAGGSTDTQYF
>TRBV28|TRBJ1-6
CASSPPAGGGIPPLGALHF
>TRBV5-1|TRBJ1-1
CASSLSPTGVNTEAFF
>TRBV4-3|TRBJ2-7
CASSQLRGGAYEQYF
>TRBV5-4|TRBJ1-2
CASSSEDTYGGYTF
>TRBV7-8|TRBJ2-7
CASSSDREGEQYF
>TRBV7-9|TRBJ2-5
CASSSRDRGKETQYF
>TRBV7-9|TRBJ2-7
CASSMTSSYEQYF
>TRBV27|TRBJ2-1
CASRIGLAGYNEQFF
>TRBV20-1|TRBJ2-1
CSREGWNEQFF
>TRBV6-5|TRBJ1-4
CASSYYKGFNEKLFF
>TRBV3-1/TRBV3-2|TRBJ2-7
CASSQKGGEQYF
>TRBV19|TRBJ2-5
CASSLGGVPRETQYF
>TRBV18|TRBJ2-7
CASSPPGLAGGVSSYEQYF
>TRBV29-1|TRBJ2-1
CSVVNPLTSGSGNEQFF
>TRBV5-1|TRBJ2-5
CASSPGQGSETQYF
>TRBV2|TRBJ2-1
CASSYSSYNEQFF
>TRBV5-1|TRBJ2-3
CASSRGQGATDTQYF
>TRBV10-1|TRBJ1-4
CASSDREKLFF
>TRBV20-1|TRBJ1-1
CSAREQGPGLF
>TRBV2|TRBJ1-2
CASSEREGVLGYGYTF
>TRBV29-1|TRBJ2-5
CSVISTSGAPGYF
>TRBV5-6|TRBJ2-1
CASSWDRGNEQFF
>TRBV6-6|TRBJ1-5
CASSRSGGIMSNQPQHF
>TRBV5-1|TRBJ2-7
CASSWISGNYEQYF
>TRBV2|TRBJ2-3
CASRIRTSTDTQYF